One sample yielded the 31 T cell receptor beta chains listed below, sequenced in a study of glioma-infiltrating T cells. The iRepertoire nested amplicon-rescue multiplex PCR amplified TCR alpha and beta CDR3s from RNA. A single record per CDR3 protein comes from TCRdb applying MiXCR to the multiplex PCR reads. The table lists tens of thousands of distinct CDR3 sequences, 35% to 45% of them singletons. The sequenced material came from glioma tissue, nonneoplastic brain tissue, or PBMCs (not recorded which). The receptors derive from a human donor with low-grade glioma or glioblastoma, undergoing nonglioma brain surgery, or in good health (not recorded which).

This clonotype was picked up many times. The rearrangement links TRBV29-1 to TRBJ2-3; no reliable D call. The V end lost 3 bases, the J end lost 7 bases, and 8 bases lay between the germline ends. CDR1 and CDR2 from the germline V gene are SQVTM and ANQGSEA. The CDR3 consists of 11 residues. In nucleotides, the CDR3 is TGCAGCGTTGATATTGCACATACGCAGTATTTT. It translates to CSVDIAHTQYF.

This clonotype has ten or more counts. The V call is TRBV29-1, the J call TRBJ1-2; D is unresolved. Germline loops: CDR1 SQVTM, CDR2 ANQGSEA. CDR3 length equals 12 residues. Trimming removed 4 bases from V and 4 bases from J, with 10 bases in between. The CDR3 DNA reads TGCAGCGTTGTGGATTCGGGCTATGGCTACACCTTC. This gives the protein CSVVDSGYGYTF.

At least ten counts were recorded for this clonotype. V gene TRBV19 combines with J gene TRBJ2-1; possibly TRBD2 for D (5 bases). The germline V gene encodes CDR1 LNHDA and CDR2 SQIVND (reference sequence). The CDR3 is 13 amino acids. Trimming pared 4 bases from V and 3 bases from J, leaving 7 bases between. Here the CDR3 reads CASSNGGYNEQFF. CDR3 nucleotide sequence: TGTGCCAGTAGTAACGGAGGCTACAATGAGCAGTTCTTC.

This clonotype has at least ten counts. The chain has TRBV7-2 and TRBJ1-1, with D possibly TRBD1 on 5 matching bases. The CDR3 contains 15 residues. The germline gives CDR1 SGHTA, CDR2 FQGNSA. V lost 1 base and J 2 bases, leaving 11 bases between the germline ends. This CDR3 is CASSLDRGENTEAFF. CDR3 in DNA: TGTGCCAGCAGCTTAGACCGAGGGGAAAACACTGAAGCTTTCTTT.

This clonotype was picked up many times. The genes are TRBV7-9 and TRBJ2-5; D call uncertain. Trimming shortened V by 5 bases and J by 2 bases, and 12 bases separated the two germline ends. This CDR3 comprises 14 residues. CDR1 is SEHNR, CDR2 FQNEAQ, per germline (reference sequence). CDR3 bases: TGTGCCAGCAGCCGTACAGTGAATCAAGAGACCCAGTACTTC. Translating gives CASSRTVNQETQYF.

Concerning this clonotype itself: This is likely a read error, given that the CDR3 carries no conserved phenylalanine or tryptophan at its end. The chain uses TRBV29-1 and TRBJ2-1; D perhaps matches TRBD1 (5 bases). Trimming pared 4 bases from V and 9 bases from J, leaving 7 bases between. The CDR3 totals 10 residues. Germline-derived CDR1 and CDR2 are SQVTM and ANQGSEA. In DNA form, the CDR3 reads TGCAGCGTTGGGGGCACTGAGCAGTTCCTC. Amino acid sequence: CSVGGTEQFL.

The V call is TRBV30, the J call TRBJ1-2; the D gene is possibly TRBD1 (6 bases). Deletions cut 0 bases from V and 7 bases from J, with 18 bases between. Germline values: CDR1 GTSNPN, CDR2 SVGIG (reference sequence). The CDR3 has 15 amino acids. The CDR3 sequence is CAWSVQAGGAGGYTF. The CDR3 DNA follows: TGTGCCTGGAGTGTACAGGCGGGGGGCGCAGGTGGCTACACCTTC. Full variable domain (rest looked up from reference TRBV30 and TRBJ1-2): SQTIHQWPATLVQPVGSPLSLECTVEGTSNPNLYWYRQAAGRGLQLLFYSVGIGQISSEVPQNLSASRPQDRQFILSSKKLLLSDSGFYLCAWSVQAGGAGGYTFGSGTRLTVV.

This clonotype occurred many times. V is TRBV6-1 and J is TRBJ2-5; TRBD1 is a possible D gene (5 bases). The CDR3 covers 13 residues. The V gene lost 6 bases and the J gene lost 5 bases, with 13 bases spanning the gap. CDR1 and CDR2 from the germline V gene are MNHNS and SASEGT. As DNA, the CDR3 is TGTGCCAGCAGCTTTAGGGGTGGGGAGACCCAGTACTTC. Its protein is CASSFRGGETQYF.

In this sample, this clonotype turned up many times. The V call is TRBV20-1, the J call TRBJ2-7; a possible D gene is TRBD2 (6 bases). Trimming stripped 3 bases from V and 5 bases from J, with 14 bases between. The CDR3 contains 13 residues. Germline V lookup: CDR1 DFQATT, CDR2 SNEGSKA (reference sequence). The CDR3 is CSAREREWHEQYF. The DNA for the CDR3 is TGCAGTGCTAGGGAACGGGAGTGGCACGAGCAGTACTTC.

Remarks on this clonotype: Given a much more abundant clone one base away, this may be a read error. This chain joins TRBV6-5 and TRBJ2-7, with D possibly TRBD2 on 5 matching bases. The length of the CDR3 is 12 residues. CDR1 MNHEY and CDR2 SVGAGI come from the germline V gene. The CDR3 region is CASVGGAYEQHF. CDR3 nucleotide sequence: TGTGCCAGCGTCGGAGGTGCCTACGAGCAGCACTTC.

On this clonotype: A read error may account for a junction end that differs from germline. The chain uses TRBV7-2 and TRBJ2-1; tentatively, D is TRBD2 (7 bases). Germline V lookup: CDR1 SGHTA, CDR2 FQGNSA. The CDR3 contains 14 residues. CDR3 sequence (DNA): TGTGCCAGCAGCCCTAATGGGGGGGACAATGAGCAGTCCTTC. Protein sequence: CASSPNGGDNEQSF. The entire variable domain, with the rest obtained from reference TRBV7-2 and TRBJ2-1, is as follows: GAGVSQSPSNKVTEKGKDVELRCDPISGHTALYWYRQSLGQGLEFLIYFQGNSAPDKSGLPSDRFSAERTGGSVSTLTIQRTQQEDSAVYLCASSPNGGDNEQSFGPGTRLTVL.

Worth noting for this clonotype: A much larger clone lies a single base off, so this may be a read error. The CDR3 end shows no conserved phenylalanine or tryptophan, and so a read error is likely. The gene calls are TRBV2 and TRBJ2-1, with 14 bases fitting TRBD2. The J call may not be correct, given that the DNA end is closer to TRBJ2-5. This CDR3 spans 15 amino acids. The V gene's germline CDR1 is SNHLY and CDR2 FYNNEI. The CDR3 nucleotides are TGTGCCAGCAGACACGGGACTAGCGGGAGAGAGACCCAGTACTAC. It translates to CASRHGTSGRETQYY.

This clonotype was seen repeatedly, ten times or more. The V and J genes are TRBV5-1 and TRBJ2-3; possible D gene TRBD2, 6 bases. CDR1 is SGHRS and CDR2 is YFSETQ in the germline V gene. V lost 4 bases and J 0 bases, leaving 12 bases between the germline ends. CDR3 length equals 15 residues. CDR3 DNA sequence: TGCGCCAGCAGCCGTGTCAGCGGGAGCACAGATACGCAGTATTTT. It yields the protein CASSRVSGSTDTQYF. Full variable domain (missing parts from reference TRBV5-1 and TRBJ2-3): KAGVTQTPRYLIKTRGQQVTLSCSPISGHRSVSWYQQTPGQGLQFLFEYFSETQRNKGNFPGRFSGRQFSNSRSEMNVSTLELGDSALYLCASSRVSGSTDTQYFGPGTRLTVL.

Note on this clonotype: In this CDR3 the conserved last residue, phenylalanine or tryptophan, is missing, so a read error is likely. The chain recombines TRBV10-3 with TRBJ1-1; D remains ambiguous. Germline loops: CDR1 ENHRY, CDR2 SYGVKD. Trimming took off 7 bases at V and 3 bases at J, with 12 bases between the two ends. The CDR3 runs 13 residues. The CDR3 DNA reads TGTGCCATCAATCATGGGGTCGACACTGAAGCTTTCTCT. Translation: CAINHGVDTEAFS.

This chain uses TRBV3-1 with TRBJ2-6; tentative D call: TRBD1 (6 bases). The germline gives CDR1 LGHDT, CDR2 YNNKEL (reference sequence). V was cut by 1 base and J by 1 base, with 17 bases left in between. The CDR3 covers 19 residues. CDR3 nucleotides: TGTGCCAGCAGCCAAGGGGGGACAAGGATTCAATCTGGGGCCAACGTCCTGACTTTC. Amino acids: CASSQGGTRIQSGANVLTF.

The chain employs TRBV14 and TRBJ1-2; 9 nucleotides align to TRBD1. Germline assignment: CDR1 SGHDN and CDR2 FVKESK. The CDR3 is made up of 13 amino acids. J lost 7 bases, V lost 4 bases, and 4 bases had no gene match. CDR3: CASSLQGAVGYTF. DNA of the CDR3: TGTGCCAGCAGCCTACAGGGGGCCGTTGGCTACACCTTC.

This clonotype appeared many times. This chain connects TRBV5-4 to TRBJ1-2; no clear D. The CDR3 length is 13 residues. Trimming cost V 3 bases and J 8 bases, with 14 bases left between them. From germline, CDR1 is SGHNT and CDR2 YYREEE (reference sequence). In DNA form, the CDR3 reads TGTGCCAGCAGCTCGTTCGGGGTGGGAGGCTACACCTTC. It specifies CASSSFGVGGYTF.

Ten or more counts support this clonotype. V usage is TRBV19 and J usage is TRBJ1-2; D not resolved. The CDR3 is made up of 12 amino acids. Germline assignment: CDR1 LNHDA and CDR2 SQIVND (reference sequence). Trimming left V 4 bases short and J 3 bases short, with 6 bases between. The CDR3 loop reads CASSRQYYGYTF. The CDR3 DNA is TGTGCCAGTAGTAGGCAGTACTATGGCTACACCTTC.

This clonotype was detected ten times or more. Here the CDR3 DNA reads TGTGCCAGCAGTTTCGAACGGATGAACACTGAAGCTTTCTTT. This sequence encodes CASSFERMNTEAFF. This chain joins TRBV28 and TRBJ1-1; no reliable D call. The CDR3 sequence is 14 residues long. CDR1 is MDHEN and CDR2 is SYDVKM in the germline V gene. V lost 3 bases and J lost 0, with 8 bases in between.

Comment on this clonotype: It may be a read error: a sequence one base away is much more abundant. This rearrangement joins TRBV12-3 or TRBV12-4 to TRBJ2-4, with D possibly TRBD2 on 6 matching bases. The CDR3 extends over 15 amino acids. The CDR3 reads CASRVGGSGGNIRYF. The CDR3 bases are TGTGCCAGCAGGGTAGGAGGGTCAGGTGGAAACATTCGGTACTTC.

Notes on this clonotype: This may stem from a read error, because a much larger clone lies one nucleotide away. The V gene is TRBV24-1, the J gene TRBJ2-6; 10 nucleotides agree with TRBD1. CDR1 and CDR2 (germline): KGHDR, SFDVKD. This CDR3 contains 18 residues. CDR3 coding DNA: TGTGCCACCAGTGATCGCGGGGACAGGGGAACTGGGGCCAAAGTCCTGACTTTC. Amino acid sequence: CATSDRGDRGTGAKVLTF.

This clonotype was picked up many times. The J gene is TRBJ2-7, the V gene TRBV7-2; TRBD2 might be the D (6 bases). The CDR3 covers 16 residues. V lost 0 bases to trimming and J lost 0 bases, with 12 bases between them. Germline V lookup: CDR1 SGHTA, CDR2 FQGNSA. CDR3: CASSLAGSASSYEQYF. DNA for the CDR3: TGTGCCAGCAGCTTAGCCGGGAGCGCGAGCTCCTACGAGCAGTACTTC.

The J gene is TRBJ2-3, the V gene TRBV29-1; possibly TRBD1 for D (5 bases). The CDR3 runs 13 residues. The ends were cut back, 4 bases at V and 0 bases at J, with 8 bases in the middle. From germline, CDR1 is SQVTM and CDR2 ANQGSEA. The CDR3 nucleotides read TGCAGCGTTGCCAGGGCTAGCACAGATACGCAGTATTTT. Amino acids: CSVARASTDTQYF.

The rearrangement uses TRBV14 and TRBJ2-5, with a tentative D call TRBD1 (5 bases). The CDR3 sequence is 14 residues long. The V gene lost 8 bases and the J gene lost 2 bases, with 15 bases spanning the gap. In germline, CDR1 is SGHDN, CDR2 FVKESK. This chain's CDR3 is CASQDLGAQETQYF. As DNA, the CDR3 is TGTGCCAGCCAAGATCTTGGGGCTCAAGAGACCCAGTACTTC.

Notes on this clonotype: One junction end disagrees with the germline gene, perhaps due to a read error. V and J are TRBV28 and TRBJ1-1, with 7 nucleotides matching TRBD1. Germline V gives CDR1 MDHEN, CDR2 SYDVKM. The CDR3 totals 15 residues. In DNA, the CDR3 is TGTGCCAGCAGCTTGGGGTACAGGGGTGACACCGAAGCTTTCTTT. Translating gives CASSLGYRGDTEAFF.

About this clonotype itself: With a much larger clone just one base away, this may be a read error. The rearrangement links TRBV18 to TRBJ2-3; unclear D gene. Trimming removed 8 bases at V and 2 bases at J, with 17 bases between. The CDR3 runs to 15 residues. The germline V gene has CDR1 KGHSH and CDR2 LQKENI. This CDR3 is CASPSNSLATDTQYF. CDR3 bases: TGTGCCAGCCCATCGAACTCCCTGGCCACAGATACGCAGTATTTT.

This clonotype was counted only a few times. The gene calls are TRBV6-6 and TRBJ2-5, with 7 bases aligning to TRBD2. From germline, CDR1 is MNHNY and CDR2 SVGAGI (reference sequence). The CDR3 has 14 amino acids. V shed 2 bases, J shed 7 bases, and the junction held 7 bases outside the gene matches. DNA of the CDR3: TGTGCCAGCAGTTACCCTGAGTCGGGGGGGACCCAGTACTTC. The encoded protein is CASSYPESGGTQYF.

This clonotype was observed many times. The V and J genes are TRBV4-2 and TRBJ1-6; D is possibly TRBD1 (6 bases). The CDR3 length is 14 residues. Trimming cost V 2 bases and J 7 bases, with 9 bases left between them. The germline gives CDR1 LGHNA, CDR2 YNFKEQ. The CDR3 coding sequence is TGTGCCAGCAGCCAAACAGGGTCCAATTCACCCCTCCACTTT. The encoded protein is CASSQTGSNSPLHF.

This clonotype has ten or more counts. The DNA for the CDR3 is TGTGCCAGCAGGGGACAGGGGGTAATAGATCAGCCCCAGCATTTT. Translation gives CASRGQGVIDQPQHF. The gene calls are TRBV2 and TRBJ1-5; TRBD1 aligns across 11 bases. Trimming took 6 bases from V and 5 from J; bases not matched to a gene: 6. Per germline, CDR1 SNHLY and CDR2 FYNNEI. This CDR3 contains 15 residues.

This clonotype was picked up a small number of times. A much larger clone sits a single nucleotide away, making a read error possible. The CDR3 region is CASSSKEATGELFF. CDR3 nucleotides: TGTGCCAGCAGTAGTAAAGAAGCCACCGGGGAGCTGTTTTTT. V gene TRBV2 combines with J gene TRBJ2-2; unclear D gene. Germline lookup yields CDR1 SNHLY and CDR2 FYNNEI. The CDR3 loop spans 14 amino acids. The V gene lost 5 bases and the J gene lost 4 bases, with 11 bases spanning the gap.

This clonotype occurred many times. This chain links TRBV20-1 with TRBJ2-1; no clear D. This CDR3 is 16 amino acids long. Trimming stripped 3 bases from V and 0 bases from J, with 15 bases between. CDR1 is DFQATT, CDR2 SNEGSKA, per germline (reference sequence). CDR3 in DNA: TGCAGTGCTAGTTTTTTTGTTCCGTCCTCCTACAATGAGCAGTTCTTC. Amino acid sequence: CSASFFVPSSYNEQFF.